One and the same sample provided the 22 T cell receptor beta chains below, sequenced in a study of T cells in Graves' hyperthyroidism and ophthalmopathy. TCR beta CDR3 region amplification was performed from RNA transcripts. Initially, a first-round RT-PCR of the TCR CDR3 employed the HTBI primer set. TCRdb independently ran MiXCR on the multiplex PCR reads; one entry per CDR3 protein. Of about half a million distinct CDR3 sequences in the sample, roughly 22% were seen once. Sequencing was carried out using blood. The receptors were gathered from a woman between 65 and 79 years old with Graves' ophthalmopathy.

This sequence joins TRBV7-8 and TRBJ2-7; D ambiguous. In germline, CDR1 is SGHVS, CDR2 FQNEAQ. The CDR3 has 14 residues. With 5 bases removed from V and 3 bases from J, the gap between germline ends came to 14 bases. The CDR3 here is CASSETSPGYEQYF. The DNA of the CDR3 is TGTGCCAGCAGCGAAACCAGCCCGGGCTACGAGCAGTACTTC.

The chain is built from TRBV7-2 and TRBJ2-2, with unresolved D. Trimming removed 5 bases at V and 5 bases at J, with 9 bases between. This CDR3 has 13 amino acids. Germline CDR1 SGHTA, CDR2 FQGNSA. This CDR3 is CASSVYGTGELFF. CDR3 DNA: TGTGCCAGCAGCGTATACGGGACCGGGGAGCTGTTTTTT.

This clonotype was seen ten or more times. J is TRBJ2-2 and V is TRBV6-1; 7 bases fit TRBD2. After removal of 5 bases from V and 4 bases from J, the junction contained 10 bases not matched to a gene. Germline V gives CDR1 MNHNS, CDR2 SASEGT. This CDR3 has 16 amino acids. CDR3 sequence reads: CASSYAPSGVTGELFF. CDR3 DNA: TGTGCCAGCAGTTACGCGCCTAGCGGAGTCACCGGGGAGCTGTTTTTT.

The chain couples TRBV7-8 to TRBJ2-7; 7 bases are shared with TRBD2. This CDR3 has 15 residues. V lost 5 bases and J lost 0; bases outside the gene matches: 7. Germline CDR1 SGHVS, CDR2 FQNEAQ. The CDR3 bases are TGTGCCAGCAGCCAGCGGGGTTTCAGCTCCTACGAGCAGTACTTC. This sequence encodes CASSQRGFSSYEQYF.

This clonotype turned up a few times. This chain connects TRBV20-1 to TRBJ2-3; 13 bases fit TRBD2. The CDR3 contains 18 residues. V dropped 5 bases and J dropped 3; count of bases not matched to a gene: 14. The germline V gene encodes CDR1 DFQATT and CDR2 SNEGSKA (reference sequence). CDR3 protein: CSAPGTGATSGRTDTQYF. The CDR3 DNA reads TGCAGTGCTCCCGGGACAGGGGCGACTAGCGGGAGGACAGATACGCAGTATTTT.

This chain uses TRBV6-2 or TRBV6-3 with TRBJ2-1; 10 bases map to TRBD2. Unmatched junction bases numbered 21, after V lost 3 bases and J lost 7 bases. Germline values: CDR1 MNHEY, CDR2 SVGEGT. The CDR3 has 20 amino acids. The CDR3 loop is CASSYYQAGGQIGVANEQFF. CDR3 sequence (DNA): TGTGCCAGCAGTTATTATCAAGCGGGAGGGCAGATTGGGGTTGCGAATGAGCAGTTCTTC.

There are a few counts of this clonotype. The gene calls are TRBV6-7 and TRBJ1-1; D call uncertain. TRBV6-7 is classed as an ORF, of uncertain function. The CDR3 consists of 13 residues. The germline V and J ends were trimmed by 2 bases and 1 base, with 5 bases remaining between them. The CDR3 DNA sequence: TGTGCCAGCAGTTACAAAGGGAACACTGAAGCTTTCTTT. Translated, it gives CASSYKGNTEAFF.

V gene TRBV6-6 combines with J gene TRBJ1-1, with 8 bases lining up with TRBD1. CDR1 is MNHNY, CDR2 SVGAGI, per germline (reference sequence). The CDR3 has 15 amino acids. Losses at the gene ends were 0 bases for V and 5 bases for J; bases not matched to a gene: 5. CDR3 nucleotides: TGTGCCAGCAGTTACTCGAGTCAGGGGGCAACTGAAGCTTTCTTT. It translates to CASSYSSQGATEAFF.

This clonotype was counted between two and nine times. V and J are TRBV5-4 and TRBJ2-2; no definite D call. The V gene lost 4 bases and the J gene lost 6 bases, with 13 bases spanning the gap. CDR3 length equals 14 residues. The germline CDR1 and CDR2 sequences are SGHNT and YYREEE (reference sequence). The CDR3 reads CASSLRSPPGELFF. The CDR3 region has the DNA TGTGCCAGCAGCCTAAGGTCTCCTCCCGGGGAGCTGTTTTTT.

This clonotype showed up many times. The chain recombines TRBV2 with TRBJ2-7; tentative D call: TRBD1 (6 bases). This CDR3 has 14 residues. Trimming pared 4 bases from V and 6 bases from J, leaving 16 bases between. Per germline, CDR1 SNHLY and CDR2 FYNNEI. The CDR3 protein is CASSAGTRFSEQYF. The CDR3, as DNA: TGTGCCAGCAGTGCCGGGACACGCTTTTCCGAGCAGTACTTC.

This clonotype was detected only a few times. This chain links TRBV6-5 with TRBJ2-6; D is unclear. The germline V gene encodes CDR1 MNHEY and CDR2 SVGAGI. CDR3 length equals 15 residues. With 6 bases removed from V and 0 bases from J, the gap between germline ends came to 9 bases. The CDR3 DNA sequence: TGTGCCAGCAGCAATCCACACTCTGGGGCCAACGTCCTGACTTTC. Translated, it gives CASSNPHSGANVLTF.

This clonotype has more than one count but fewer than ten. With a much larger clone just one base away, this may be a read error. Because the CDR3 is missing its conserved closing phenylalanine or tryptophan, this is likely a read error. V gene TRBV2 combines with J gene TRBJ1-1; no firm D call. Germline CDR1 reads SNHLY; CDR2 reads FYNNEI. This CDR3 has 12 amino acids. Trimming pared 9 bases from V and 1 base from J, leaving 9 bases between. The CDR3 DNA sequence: TGTGCCAGTGTACGCAGGAACACTGAAGCTTTCATT. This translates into CASVRRNTEAFI.

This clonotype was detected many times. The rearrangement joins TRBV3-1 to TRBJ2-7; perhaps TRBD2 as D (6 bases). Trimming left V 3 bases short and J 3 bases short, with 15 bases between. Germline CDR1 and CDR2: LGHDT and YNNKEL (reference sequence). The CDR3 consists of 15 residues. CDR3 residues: CASSQDGTGLYEQYF. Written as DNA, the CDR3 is TGTGCCAGCAGCCAGGACGGGACTGGCCTCTACGAGCAGTACTTC.

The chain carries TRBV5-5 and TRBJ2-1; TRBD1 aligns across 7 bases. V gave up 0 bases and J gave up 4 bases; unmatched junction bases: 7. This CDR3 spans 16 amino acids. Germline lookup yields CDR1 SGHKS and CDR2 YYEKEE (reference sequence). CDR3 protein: CASSLVLQGIYNEQFF. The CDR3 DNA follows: TGTGCCAGCAGCTTGGTGCTACAGGGGATTTACAATGAGCAGTTCTTC.

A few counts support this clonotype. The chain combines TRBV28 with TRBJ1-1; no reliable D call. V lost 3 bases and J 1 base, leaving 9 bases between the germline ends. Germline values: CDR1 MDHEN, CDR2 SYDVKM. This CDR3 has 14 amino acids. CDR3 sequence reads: CASSFYTGNTEAFF. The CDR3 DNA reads TGTGCCAGCAGTTTCTACACCGGGAACACTGAAGCTTTCTTT. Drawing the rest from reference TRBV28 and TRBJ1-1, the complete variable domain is DVKVTQSSRYLVKRTGEKVFLECVQDMDHENMFWYRQDPGLGLRLIYFSYDVKMKEKGDIPEGYSVSREKKERFSLILESASTNQTSMYLCASSFYTGNTEAFFGQGTRLTVV.

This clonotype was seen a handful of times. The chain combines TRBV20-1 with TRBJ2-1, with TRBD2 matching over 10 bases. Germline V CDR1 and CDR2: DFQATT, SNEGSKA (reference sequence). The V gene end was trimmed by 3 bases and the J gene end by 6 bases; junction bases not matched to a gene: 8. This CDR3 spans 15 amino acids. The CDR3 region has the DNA TGCAGTGCTAGCTCTATGCGGACTAGCGGCAATGAGCAGTTCTTC. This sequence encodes CSASSMRTSGNEQFF.

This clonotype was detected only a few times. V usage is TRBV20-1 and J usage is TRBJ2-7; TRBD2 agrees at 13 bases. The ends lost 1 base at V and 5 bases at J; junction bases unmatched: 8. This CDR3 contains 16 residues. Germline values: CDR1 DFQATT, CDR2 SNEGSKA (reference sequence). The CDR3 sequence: CSARGAALAGGHEQYF. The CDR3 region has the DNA TGCAGTGCTAGAGGGGCCGCACTAGCGGGAGGGCACGAGCAGTACTTC.

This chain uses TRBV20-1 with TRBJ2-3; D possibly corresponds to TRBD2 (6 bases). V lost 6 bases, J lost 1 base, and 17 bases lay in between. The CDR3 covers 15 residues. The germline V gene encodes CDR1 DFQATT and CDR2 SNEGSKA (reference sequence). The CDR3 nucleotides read TGCAGTGCCCTTGGGGATAGCGGTCGCACAGATACGCAGTATTTT. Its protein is CSALGDSGRTDTQYF.

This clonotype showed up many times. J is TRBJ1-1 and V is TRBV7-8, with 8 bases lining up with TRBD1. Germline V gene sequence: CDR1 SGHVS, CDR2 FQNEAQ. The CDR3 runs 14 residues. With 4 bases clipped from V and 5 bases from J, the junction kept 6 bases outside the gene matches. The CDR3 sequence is CASSSRTGSTEAFF. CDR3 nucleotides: TGTGCCAGCAGCTCAAGGACAGGGTCGACTGAAGCTTTCTTT.

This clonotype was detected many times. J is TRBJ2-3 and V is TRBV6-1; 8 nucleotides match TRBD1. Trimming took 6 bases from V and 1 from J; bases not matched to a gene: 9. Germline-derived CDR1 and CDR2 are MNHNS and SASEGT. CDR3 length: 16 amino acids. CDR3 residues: CASRPGTGRRTDTQYF. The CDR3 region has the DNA TGTGCCAGCAGACCTGGGACAGGACGACGCACAGATACGCAGTATTTT.

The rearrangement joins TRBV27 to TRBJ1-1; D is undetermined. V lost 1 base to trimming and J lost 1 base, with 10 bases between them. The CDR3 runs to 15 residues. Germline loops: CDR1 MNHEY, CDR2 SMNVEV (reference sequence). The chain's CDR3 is CASSLYSVRNTEAFF. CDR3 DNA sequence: TGTGCCAGCAGTTTATATTCGGTCCGGAACACTGAAGCTTTCTTT.

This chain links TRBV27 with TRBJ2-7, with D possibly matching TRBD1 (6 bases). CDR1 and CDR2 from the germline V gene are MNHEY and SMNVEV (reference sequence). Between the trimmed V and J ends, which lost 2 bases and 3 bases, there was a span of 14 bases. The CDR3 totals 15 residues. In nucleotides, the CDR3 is TGTGCCAGCAGTTTAGGGACCCCAGGGGTCTACGAGCAGTACTTC. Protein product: CASSLGTPGVYEQYF.